This T cell receptor beta chain was sequenced for a study of control samples from healthy donors and cancer patients. The V gene end was trimmed by 4 bases and the J gene end by 1 base; junction bases not matched to a gene: 7. CDR1 SGHRS and CDR2 YFSETQ come from the germline V gene. The CDR3 sequence is 16 residues long. Profiled with immunoSEQ multiplex PCR; TCRdb holds only in-frame clones, not every one. The sample yields 250,000 to 300,000 clones, over 75% seen once. This receptor was identified in a woman aged 55 to 70 with lung cancer. This chain joins TRBV5-1 and TRBJ1-4; 7 bases align to TRBD1. Sequenced: PBMCs. CDR3 loop: CASSRSQGVTNEKLFF. CDR3 DNA sequence: TGCGCCAGCAGCCGCAGCCAGGGGGTAACTAATGAAAAACTGTTTTTT.